This T cell receptor (beta chain) comes out of a study of prognosis after radiotherapy for stage I lung cancer. Across the study: About 13 of the patients presented with newly diagnosed primary stage I lung tumors; a few had oligometastatic NSCLC following surgical resection of the primary tumor. Operability status for all non-small cell lung cancer patients was recorded as medically inoperable.

Trimming left V 2 bases short and J 5 bases short, with 10 bases between. The CDR3 runs 14 residues. CDR1 SNHLY and CDR2 FYNNEI come from the germline V gene. The genomic DNA TCR beta CDR3 region underwent two rounds of multiplex PCR. Every TRBV and TRBJ gene had its own specific primer in first-round PCR. MiXCR, run by TCRdb on the multiplex PCR reads, gives a single entry per CDR3 protein. Here the sample spans fewer than 25,000 distinct CDR3 sequences, roughly 55% being singletons. The sequencing used PBMCs, collected before or after stereotactic body radiation therapy (not recorded which). This rearrangement joins TRBV2 to TRBJ2-1; tentative D call: TRBD2 (6 bases). This clonotype was obtained from a donor aged 50 or older with non-small cell lung cancer. CDR3 bases: TGTGCCAGCAGTGAACTAGCGTCTCACAATGAGCAGTTCTTC. Protein sequence: CASSELASHNEQFF.